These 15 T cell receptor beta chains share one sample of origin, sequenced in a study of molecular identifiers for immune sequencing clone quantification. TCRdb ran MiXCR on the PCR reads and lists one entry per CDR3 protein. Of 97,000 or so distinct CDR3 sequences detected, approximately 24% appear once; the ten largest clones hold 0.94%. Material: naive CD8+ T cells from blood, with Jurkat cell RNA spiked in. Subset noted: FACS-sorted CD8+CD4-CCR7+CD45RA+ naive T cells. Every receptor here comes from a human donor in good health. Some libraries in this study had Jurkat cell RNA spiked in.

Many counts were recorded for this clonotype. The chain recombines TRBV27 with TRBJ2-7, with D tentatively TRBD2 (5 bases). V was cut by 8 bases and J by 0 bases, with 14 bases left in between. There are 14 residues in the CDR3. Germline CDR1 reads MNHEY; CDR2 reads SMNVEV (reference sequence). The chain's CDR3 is CASGSSGSSYEQYF. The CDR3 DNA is TGTGCCAGCGGGAGCAGCGGAAGCTCCTACGAGCAGTACTTC.

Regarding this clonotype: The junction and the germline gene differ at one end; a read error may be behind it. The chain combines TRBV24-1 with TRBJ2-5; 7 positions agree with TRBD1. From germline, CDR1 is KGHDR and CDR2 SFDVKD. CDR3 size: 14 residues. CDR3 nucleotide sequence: TGTGCCACCAGTGATTCGGGACAGCAAGAGGCCCAGTACTTC. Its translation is CATSDSGQQEAQYF.

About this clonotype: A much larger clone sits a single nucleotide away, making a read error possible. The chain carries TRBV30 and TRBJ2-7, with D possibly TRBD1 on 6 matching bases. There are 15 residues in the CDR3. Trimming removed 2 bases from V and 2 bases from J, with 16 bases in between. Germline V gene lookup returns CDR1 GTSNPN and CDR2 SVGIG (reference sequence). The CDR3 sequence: CAWSTCATGTYEQYF. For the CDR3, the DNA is TGTGCCTGGAGTACCTGCGCGACAGGAACCTACGAGCAGTACTTC.

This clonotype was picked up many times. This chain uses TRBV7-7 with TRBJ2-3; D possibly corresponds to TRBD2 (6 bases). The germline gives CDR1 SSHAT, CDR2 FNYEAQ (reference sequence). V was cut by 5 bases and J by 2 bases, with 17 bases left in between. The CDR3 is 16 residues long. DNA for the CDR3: TGTGCCAGCAGCCCTACCCTTACTAGCTCCACAGATACGCAGTATTTT. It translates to CASSPTLTSSTDTQYF. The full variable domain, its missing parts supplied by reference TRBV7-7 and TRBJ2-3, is GAGVSQSPRYKVTKRGQDVTLRCDPISSHATLYWYQQALGQGPEFLTYFNYEAQPDKSGLPSDRFSAERPEGSISTLTIQRTEQRDSAMYRCASSPTLTSSTDTQYFGPGTRLTVL.

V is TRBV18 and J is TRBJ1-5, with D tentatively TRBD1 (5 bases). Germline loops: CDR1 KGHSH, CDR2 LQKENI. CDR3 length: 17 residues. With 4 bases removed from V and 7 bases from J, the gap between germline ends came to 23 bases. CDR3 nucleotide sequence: TGTGCCAGCTCACTCGAATCACGGGGCTACTTCGGGCAGCCCCAGCATTTT. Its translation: CASSLESRGYFGQPQHF.

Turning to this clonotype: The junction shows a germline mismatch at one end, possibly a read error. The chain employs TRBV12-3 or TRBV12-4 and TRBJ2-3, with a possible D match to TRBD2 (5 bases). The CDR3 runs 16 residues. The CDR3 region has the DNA TGTGCCAGCAGTTCTCCGACGCTAGCCCCCACAGATACGCGGTATTTT. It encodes CASSSPTLAPTDTRYF.

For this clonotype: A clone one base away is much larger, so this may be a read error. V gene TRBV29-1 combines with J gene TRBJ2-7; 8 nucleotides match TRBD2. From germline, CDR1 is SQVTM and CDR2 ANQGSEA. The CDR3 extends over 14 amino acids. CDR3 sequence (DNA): TGCAGCGCTGAAGGTTATAGCGGGAACTACGAGCAGTACTTC. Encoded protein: CSAEGYSGNYEQYF.

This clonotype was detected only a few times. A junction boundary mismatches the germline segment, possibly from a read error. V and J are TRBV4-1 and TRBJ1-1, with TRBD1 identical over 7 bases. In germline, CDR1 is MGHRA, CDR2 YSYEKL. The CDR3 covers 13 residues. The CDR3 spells CAGSLARGTEAFF. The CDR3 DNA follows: TGCGCCGGCAGCCTAGCCAGGGGGACTGAAGCTTTCTTT.

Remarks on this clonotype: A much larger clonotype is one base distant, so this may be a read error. CDR3: CATSDPKQEIEQFF. Here the CDR3 DNA reads TGTGCCACCAGTGATCCGAAACAGGAGATTGAGCAGTTCTTC. The chain links TRBV24-1 to TRBJ2-1; a weak D match, TRBD1 (5 bases). There are 14 residues in the CDR3. Germline V gene sequence: CDR1 KGHDR, CDR2 SFDVKD. Trimming cost V 3 bases and J 9 bases, with 14 bases left between them.

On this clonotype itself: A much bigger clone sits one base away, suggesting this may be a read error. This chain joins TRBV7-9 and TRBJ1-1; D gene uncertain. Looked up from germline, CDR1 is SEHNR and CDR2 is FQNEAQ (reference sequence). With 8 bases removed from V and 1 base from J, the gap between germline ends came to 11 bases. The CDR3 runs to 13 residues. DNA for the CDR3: TGTGCCAGCGGCCGAGGTTGGAACACTGAAGCTTTCTTT. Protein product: CASGRGWNTEAFF.

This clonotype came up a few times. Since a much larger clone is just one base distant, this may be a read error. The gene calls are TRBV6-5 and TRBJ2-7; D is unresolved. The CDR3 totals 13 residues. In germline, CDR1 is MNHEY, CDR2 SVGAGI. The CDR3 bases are TGTGCCAGCAGTTACTTGCCATCCTACGCGCAGTACTTC. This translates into CASSYLPSYAQYF.

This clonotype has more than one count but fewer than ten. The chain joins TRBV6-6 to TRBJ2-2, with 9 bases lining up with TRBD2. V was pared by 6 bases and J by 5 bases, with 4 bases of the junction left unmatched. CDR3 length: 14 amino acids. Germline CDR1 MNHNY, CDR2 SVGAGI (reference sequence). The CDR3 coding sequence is TGTGCCAGCAGGCGGGAGGGACTGACCGGGGAGCTGTTTTTT. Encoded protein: CASRREGLTGELFF.

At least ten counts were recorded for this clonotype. The CDR3 sequence: CASSQDISTEAFF. The DNA of the CDR3 is TGCGCCAGCAGCCAAGATATATCCACTGAAGCTTTCTTT. The chain carries TRBV4-3 and TRBJ1-1, with D unclear. The CDR3 loop spans 13 amino acids. V was trimmed by 0 bases and J by 4 bases, leaving 6 bases between them. Germline assignment: CDR1 LGHNA and CDR2 YSLEER.

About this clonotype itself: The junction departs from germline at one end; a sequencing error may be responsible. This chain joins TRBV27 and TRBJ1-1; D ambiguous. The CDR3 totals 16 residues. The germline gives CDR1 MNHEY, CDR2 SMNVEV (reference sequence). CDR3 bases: TGTGCCAGCAGTCTAACAACGCCAACAATAAACACTGAAACTTTCTTT. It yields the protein CASSLTTPTINTETFF.

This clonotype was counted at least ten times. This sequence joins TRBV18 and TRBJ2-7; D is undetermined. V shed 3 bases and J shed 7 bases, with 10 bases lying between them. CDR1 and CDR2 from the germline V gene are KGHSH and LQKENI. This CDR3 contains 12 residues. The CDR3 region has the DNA TGTGCCAGCTCACCTCCAGTGGGTGAGCAGTACTTC. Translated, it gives CASSPPVGEQYF.